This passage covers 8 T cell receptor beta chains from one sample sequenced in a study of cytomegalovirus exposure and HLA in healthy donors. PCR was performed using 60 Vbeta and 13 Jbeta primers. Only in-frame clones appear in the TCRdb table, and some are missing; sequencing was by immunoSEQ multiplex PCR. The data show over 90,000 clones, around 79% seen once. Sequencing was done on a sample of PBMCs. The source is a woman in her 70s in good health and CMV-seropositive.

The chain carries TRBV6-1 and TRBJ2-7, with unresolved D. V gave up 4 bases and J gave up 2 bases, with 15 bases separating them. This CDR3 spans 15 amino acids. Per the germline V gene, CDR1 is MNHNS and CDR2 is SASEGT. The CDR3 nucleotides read TGTGCCAGCAGTGTAAAACCTACCTCCGCCTACGAGCAGTACTTC. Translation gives CASSVKPTSAYEQYF.

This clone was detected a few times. The DNA for the CDR3 is TGTGCCAGCAGTGACTCCCTACTAGCGGGAGCGGGAGATACGCAGTATTTT. It yields the protein CASSDSLLAGAGDTQYF. The V and J genes are TRBV25-1 and TRBJ2-3, with 11 positions matching TRBD2. CDR1 MGHDK and CDR2 SYGVNS come from the germline V gene. The V and J ends lost 3 bases and 5 bases, in that order; junction bases with no gene match: 10. The CDR3 has 17 amino acids. Using reference TRBV25-1 and TRBJ2-3 for the parts outside the CDR3, the full variable domain is EADIYQTPRYLVIGTGKKITLECSQTMGHDKMYWYQQDPGMELHLIHYSYGVNSTEKGDLSSESTVSRIRTEHFPLTLESARPSHTSQYLCASSDSLLAGAGDTQYFGPGTRLTVL.

CDR3 sequence reads: CASSAAGTGRDIQYF. The CDR3 DNA reads TGTGCCAGTAGTGCCGCCGGGACAGGGAGGGACATTCAGTACTTC. The chain joins TRBV19 to TRBJ2-4; the match to TRBD1 covers 9 bases. The ends lost 5 bases at V and 8 bases at J; junction bases unmatched: 10. Germline V gene lookup returns CDR1 LNHDA and CDR2 SQIVND (reference sequence). CDR3 length: 15 residues.

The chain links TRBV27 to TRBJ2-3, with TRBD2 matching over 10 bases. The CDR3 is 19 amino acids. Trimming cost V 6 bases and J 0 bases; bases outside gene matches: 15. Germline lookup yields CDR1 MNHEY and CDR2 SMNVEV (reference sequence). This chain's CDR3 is CASSSFYGSGGTSTDTQYF. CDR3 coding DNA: TGTGCCAGCAGCTCCTTTTATGGTAGCGGGGGGACTAGCACAGATACGCAGTATTTT.

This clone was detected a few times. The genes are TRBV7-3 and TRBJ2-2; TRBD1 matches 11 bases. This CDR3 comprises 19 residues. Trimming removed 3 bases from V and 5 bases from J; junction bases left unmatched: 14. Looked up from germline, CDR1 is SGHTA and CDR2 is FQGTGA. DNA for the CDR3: TGTGCCAGCAGCTTCTCCAGAAAAGGACAGGGGGCGAGTACCGGGGAGCTGTTTTTT. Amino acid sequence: CASSFSRKGQGASTGELFF.

The CDR3 DNA sequence: TGTGCCAGCAGTGAAGCTAGCGGACTTGGCAATGAGCAGTTCTTC. Its translation is CASSEASGLGNEQFF. The chain combines TRBV2 with TRBJ2-1, with D tentatively TRBD2 (6 bases). The CDR3 is 15 residues long. V lost 0 bases and J lost 6, with 12 bases in between. Looked up from germline, CDR1 is SNHLY and CDR2 is FYNNEI.

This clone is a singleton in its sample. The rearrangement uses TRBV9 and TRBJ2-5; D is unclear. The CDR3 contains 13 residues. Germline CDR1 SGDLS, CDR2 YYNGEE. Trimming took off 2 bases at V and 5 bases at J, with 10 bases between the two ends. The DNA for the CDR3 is TGTGCCAGCAGCGTCACAACCGGGGAGACCCAGTACTTC. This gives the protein CASSVTTGETQYF. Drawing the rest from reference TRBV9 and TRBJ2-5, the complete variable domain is DSGVTQTPKHLITATGQRVTLRCSPRSGDLSVYWYQQSLDQGLQFLIQYYNGEERAKGNILERFSAQQFPDLHSELNLSSLELGDSALYFCASSVTTGETQYFGPGTRLLVL.

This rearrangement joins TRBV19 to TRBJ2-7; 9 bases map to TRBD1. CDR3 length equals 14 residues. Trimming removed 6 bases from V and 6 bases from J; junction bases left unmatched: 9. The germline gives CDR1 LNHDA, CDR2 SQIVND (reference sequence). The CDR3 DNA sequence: TGTGCCAGTAGGACCGGGACAGGGAGACCCGAGCAGTACTTC. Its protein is CASRTGTGRPEQYF.